A single sample is the source of the 29 T cell receptor beta chains below, sequenced in a study of control samples from healthy donors and cancer patients. Clones were sequenced by immunoSEQ multiplex PCR, and TCRdb holds only the in-frame ones, with some missing. The sample shows roughly 370,000 clones, more than 80% of them seen only once. Material: PBMCs. The receptors shown here come from a man between 40 and 49 years old with head and neck cancer.

This chain uses TRBV5-1 with TRBJ2-7, with D possibly being TRBD1 (6 bases). Per germline, CDR1 SGHRS and CDR2 YFSETQ. The ends were cut back, 2 bases at V and 0 bases at J, with 15 bases in the middle. This CDR3 region has 16 residues. CDR3 coding DNA: TGCGCCAGCAGCTTTGTTGGACAGAGAAGCTCCTACGAGCAGTACTTC. Its protein product is CASSFVGQRSSYEQYF.

The DNA of the CDR3 is TGCGCCAGCAGCCAAGGTTCGGGGCAAGAGACCCAGTACTTC. It codes for CASSQGSGQETQYF. V usage is TRBV4-1 and J usage is TRBJ2-5; TRBD2 might be the D (5 bases). The CDR3 has 14 amino acids. The ends were cut back, 1 base at V and 2 bases at J, with 8 bases in the middle. CDR1 and CDR2 (germline): MGHRA, YSYEKL.

The chain is built from TRBV11-1 and TRBJ1-4; D is unclear. Trimming took off 4 bases at V and 8 bases at J, with 14 bases between the two ends. The CDR3 is 14 residues long. Germline V gene data show CDR1 as SGHAT and CDR2 as FQDESV (reference sequence). The CDR3 DNA follows: TGTGCCAGCAGCTCCCGGGCGGCAGGAGAAAAACTGTTTTTT. It encodes CASSSRAAGEKLFF. Combining the CDR3 with reference TRBV11-1 and TRBJ1-4 gives the whole variable domain EAEVAQSPRYKITEKSQAVAFWCDPISGHATLYWYRQILGQGPELLVQFQDESVVDDSQLPKDRFSAERLKGVDSTLKIQPAELGDSAMYLCASSSRAAGEKLFFGSGTQLSVL.

Here the CDR3 DNA reads TGTGCCACCAGTGCCGGACAGGGGGGGCAAGAGACCCAGTACTTC. Its translation: CATSAGQGGQETQYF. The chain uses TRBV24-1 and TRBJ2-5; 10 bases are shared with TRBD1. The germline V gene has CDR1 KGHDR and CDR2 SFDVKD. J lost 2 bases, V lost 5 bases, and 4 bases had no gene match. The CDR3 is made up of 15 amino acids.

On this clone: At one end the junction does not follow the germline gene, possibly because of a read error. The genes are TRBV7-2 and TRBJ2-3; weak D call: TRBD1 (6 bases). The CDR3 has 13 amino acids. Germline CDR1 is SGHTA and CDR2 is FQGNSA. The CDR3 DNA reads TGTGCCAGCAGTTCGGACAGCACAGGTACGCAGTATTTT. Protein: CASSSDSTGTQYF. Full variable domain (remainder filled in from reference TRBV7-2 and TRBJ2-3): GAGVSQSPSNKVTEKGKDVELRCDPISGHTALYWYRQSLGQGLEFLIYFQGNSAPDKSGLPSDRFSAERTGGSVSTLTIQRTQQEDSAVYLCASSSDSTGTQYFGPGTRLTVL.

The V call is TRBV6-5, the J call TRBJ1-2; tentative D call: TRBD1 (5 bases). This CDR3 has 16 amino acids. Trimming cost V 4 bases and J 1 base, with 16 bases left between them. From germline, CDR1 is MNHEY and CDR2 SVGAGI. The CDR3 DNA reads as TGTGCCAGCAGTTCACCATCAGACAGCCTTAACTATGGCTACACCTTC. Encoded protein: CASSSPSDSLNYGYTF.

CDR3 region: CASSDTPGGNQPQHF. The CDR3 DNA sequence: TGCGCCAGCAGCGACACCCCTGGAGGCAATCAGCCCCAGCATTTT. The J gene is TRBJ1-5, the V gene TRBV4-1; D is ambiguous. V was shortened by 5 bases and J by 2 bases, with 13 bases between the two germline ends. The CDR3 spans 15 residues. Germline assignment: CDR1 MGHRA and CDR2 YSYEKL.

To note about this clone: One junction end disagrees with the germline gene, perhaps due to a read error. The genes are TRBV6-8 and TRBJ2-3, with TRBD1 as a possible D gene (5 bases). Germline V gene lookup returns CDR1 MNHGY and CDR2 SAAAGT. The CDR3 spans 21 residues. CDR3 nucleotides: TGTGCCAGCAGTTACTCTCGCTACCTAGGTGAACGCCCTGACATGTGCGGTATAGGGGATTTT. This translates into CASSYSRYLGERPDMCGIGDF.

J is TRBJ1-1 and V is TRBV18; TRBD1 agrees at 8 bases. The V segment lost 5 bases and the J segment 3 bases; nucleotides outside the gene matches: 2. This CDR3 region has 13 residues. Germline lookup yields CDR1 KGHSH and CDR2 LQKENI. This chain's CDR3 is CASSEQGDTEAFF. The DNA of the CDR3 is TGTGCCAGCTCAGAACAGGGGGACACTGAAGCTTTCTTT.

The CDR3 region is CASYSVGNYTEAFF. The CDR3 nucleotides read TGTGCCAGCTATTCCGTGGGGAACTACACTGAAGCTTTCTTT. The gene calls are TRBV5-6 and TRBJ1-1; D call uncertain. The CDR3 totals 14 residues. From germline, CDR1 is SGHDT and CDR2 YYEEEE. V was shortened by 7 bases and J by 3 bases, with 16 bases between the two germline ends.

The chain is built from TRBV6-2 or TRBV6-3 and TRBJ1-1; D ambiguous. The V and J ends lost 8 bases and 0 bases respectively, with 16 bases between them. The germline CDR1 and CDR2 sequences are MNHEY and SVGEGT. This CDR3 is built from 15 residues. The CDR3 region is CASGFWGWLNTEAFF. DNA of the CDR3: TGTGCCAGCGGTTTCTGGGGATGGCTGAACACTGAAGCTTTCTTT.

In nucleotides, the CDR3 is TGTGCCAGCAGTTACCCCGGGGGGGAGCATTTT. This encodes CASSYPGGEHF. The chain carries TRBV6-2 or TRBV6-3 and TRBJ1-5, with D maybe TRBD1 (5 bases). CDR3 length: 11 amino acids. Looked up from germline, CDR1 is MNHEY and CDR2 is SVGEGT. V gave up 2 bases and J gave up 14 bases, with 10 bases separating them.

The rearrangement joins TRBV4-2 to TRBJ2-2, with D tentatively TRBD2 (5 bases). The CDR3 contains 16 residues. Trimming cost V 5 bases and J 3 bases, with 16 bases left between them. Germline lookup yields CDR1 LGHNA and CDR2 YNFKEQ. CDR3 protein: CASSKGRVRDTGELFF. The CDR3 DNA follows: TGTGCCAGCAGCAAAGGACGAGTGAGGGACACCGGGGAGCTGTTTTTT.

V and J are TRBV11-2 and TRBJ2-7; D not certain. The CDR3 has 14 amino acids. Germline CDR1 is SGHAT and CDR2 is FQNNGV. The V end was cut by 1 base, the J end by 3 bases, with 10 bases between. The CDR3, as DNA: TGTGCCAGCAGCTTAGGTGTTGTCGGCTACGAGCAGTACTTC. Translating gives CASSLGVVGYEQYF.

This sequence joins TRBV9 and TRBJ1-5; D is possibly TRBD1 (5 bases). Trimming took 2 bases from V and 6 from J, leaving 9 bases between them. The CDR3 is made up of 13 amino acids. Germline V gene lookup returns CDR1 SGDLS and CDR2 YYNGEE. The CDR3 coding sequence is TGTGCCAGCAGCGTCAGGGATGGTCAGCCCCAGCATTTT. This gives the protein CASSVRDGQPQHF. The complete variable domain, with remaining parts taken from reference TRBV9 and TRBJ1-5, reads DSGVTQTPKHLITATGQRVTLRCSPRSGDLSVYWYQQSLDQGLQFLIQYYNGEERAKGNILERFSAQQFPDLHSELNLSSLELGDSALYFCASSVRDGQPQHFGDGTRLSIL.

This chain links TRBV19 with TRBJ1-1; 7 bases line up with TRBD1. The CDR3 spans 14 residues. After removal of 1 base from V and 5 bases from J, the junction contained 4 bases not matched to a gene. The V gene's germline CDR1 is LNHDA and CDR2 SQIVND (reference sequence). The CDR3 DNA follows: TGTGCCAGTAGTATAGGACAGGGTCGAACTGAAGCTTTCTTT. As protein: CASSIGQGRTEAFF.

The rearrangement uses TRBV27 and TRBJ1-5; maybe TRBD1 (6 bases). Germline V CDR1 and CDR2: MNHEY, SMNVEV (reference sequence). Trimming cost V 5 bases and J 6 bases, with 14 bases left between them. The CDR3 is made up of 14 amino acids. The DNA of the CDR3 is TGTGCCAGCAGTGCGGACAGTCCGGGTCAGCCCCAGCATTTT. Translated, it gives CASSADSPGQPQHF.

Only one count was recorded for this clone. This rearrangement joins TRBV5-1 to TRBJ1-1; D might be TRBD1 (6 bases). The CDR3 sequence is 16 residues long. V lost 3 bases, J lost 3 bases, and 18 bases lay in between. Looked up from germline, CDR1 is SGHRS and CDR2 is YFSETQ. The CDR3 reads CASSSPMGAGDTEAFF. In nucleotides, the CDR3 is TGCGCCAGCAGCTCGCCCATGGGGGCTGGGGACACTGAAGCTTTCTTT.

The V call is TRBV19, the J call TRBJ1-6; D is ambiguous. There are 14 residues in the CDR3. V was trimmed by 4 bases and J by 9 bases, leaving 13 bases between them. Germline V lookup: CDR1 LNHDA, CDR2 SQIVND (reference sequence). CDR3 sequence: CASSTVGRGSPLHF. The CDR3 region has the DNA TGTGCCAGTAGTACGGTAGGGCGGGGTTCACCCCTCCACTTT.

This CDR3 reads CASSLVRTGELFF. CDR3 DNA: TGTGCCAGCAGCTTAGTTCGCACCGGGGAGCTGTTTTTT. This chain connects TRBV7-2 to TRBJ2-2; D unclear. CDR3 length: 13 amino acids. From germline, CDR1 is SGHTA and CDR2 FQGNSA. Trimming took off 1 base at V and 4 bases at J, with 4 bases between the two ends.

The chain is built from TRBV28 and TRBJ1-4; the D gene is possibly TRBD1 (5 bases). The V end lost 3 bases, the J end lost 6 bases, and 8 bases lay between the germline ends. The CDR3 consists of 13 residues. Germline V gives CDR1 MDHEN, CDR2 SYDVKM. The CDR3 reads CASSFRADEKLFF. DNA of the CDR3: TGTGCCAGCAGTTTCAGGGCGGATGAAAAACTGTTTTTT.

The V gene is TRBV28, the J gene TRBJ1-5; D unclear. The CDR3 runs to 18 residues. Germline CDR1 and CDR2: MDHEN and SYDVKM. Trimming pared 2 bases from V and 0 bases from J, leaving 17 bases between. CDR3 DNA: TGTGCCAGCAGTTTACCAAGATTTGAACGTTATAGCAATCAGCCCCAGCATTTT. This codes for CASSLPRFERYSNQPQHF.

The chain carries TRBV19 and TRBJ1-2, with 7 bases matching TRBD1. V was pared by 4 bases and J by 3 bases, with 8 bases of the junction left unmatched. CDR1 is LNHDA and CDR2 is SQIVND in the germline V gene (reference sequence). The CDR3 extends over 15 amino acids. CDR3 region: CASSNRQGMDYGYTF. DNA of the CDR3: TGTGCCAGTAGTAACCGACAGGGTATGGACTATGGCTACACCTTC.

This clone showed up just once. The J gene is TRBJ1-1, the V gene TRBV28; D unresolved. Germline V gene sequence: CDR1 MDHEN, CDR2 SYDVKM. CDR3 length equals 10 residues. V lost 6 bases and J lost 8, with 7 bases in between. CDR3 loop: CASSSDEAFF. CDR3 sequence (DNA): TGTGCCAGCAGCTCGGACGAAGCTTTCTTT.

The sample holds one count of this clone. The J gene is TRBJ2-1, the V gene TRBV11-2, with TRBD2 matching over 7 bases. The CDR3 is made up of 17 amino acids. Germline lookup yields CDR1 SGHAT and CDR2 FQNNGV. The junction had 13 bases not matched to a gene; V was cut back by 5 bases and J by 3 bases. In nucleotides, the CDR3 is TGTGCCAGCAGCCGACCCCCCTCGGGCGGGAGCTACAATGAGCAGTTCTTC. This encodes CASSRPPSGGSYNEQFF.

V is TRBV27 and J is TRBJ2-7; D is ambiguous. V gave up 2 bases and J gave up 3 bases, with 11 bases separating them. The CDR3 runs 14 residues. The germline CDR1 and CDR2 sequences are MNHEY and SMNVEV (reference sequence). The CDR3 DNA reads as TGTGCCAGCAGTTTAGGTCCCCCTTACTACGAGCAGTACTTC. Amino acids: CASSLGPPYYEQYF.

The chain links TRBV29-1 to TRBJ1-3, with 7 bases aligning to TRBD1. The V and J ends lost 6 bases and 0 bases, in that order; junction bases with no gene match: 5. Germline V gene lookup returns CDR1 SQVTM and CDR2 ANQGSEA. CDR3 length: 14 residues. The CDR3 loop reads CSVSGDSSGNTIYF. DNA for the CDR3: TGCAGCGTATCAGGGGACAGCTCTGGAAACACCATATATTTT.

The V and J genes are TRBV7-8 and TRBJ2-7, with D maybe TRBD2 (5 bases). Trimming removed 4 bases from V and 6 bases from J, with 19 bases in between. Germline assignment: CDR1 SGHVS and CDR2 FQNEAQ. The CDR3 spans 15 residues. The chain's CDR3 is CASSSEMGRKPEQYF. CDR3 bases: TGTGCCAGCAGCTCGGAAATGGGGAGAAAACCCGAGCAGTACTTC.

This rearrangement joins TRBV19 to TRBJ2-1; D perhaps matches TRBD2 (6 bases). The germline V gene has CDR1 LNHDA and CDR2 SQIVND (reference sequence). Trimming stripped 1 base from V and 3 bases from J, with 10 bases between. The CDR3 sequence is 15 residues long. Written as DNA, the CDR3 is TGTGCCAGTAGTATAGGGGGGGTGATCTACAATGAGCAGTTCTTC. Protein sequence: CASSIGGVIYNEQFF.